This T cell receptor beta chain was captured by sequencing in a study of blood T cell repertoires in COVID-19. V lost 4 bases, J lost 4 bases, and 9 bases stayed unmatched. Germline V gene sequence: CDR1 LNHDA, CDR2 SQIVND (reference sequence). The CDR3 contains 15 residues. The Seattle patients, enrolled during active infection, were followed longitudinally. This clone has ten or more counts. As processed by the authors: Reference gene primer amplification in the assay estimated nucleated cell counts. Measured with immunoSEQ multiplex PCR; TCRdb has only the in-frame clones, and not every one. That table supplies the V and J calls and clone size; D and trimming were determined from the DNA. The sample lists roughly 250,000 clones, around nine tenths occurring once.

Sequencing input: peripheral blood. The receptor was derived from a man aged 25-45 years with COVID-19, enrolled during active disease. The chain joins TRBV19 to TRBJ2-5, with 7 bases fitting TRBD1. The chain's CDR3 is CASSNKTGLRETQYF. The CDR3 DNA reads as TGTGCCAGTAGTAACAAGACAGGGTTGCGAGAGACCCAGTACTTC.